The next 7 T cell receptor beta chains were all read from a single sample in a study of CD8+CD57+ T cells in acquired aplastic anemia. Researchers used genomic DNA as the template to profile TCR beta VDJ and CDR3. Each CDR3 protein is one row after TCRdb ran MiXCR on the reads. The sample carries some 410,000 distinct CDR3 sequences, 65% to 75% recorded once. Sequencing input: sorted CD4+, CD8+, or CD8+CD57+ T cells (not recorded which) from PBMCs. Every receptor here comes from a human donor in good health, serving as a control.

This clonotype has at least ten counts. The chain carries TRBV6-5 and TRBJ1-1; 9 nucleotides align to TRBD1. The germline V gene encodes CDR1 MNHEY and CDR2 SVGAGI. The CDR3 extends over 16 amino acids. The J segment lost 1 base and the V segment lost 5 bases, leaving 8 bases of the junction unmatched. CDR3 region: CASSRKTGGSNTEAFF. DNA for the CDR3: TGTGCCAGCAGTAGGAAGACAGGGGGATCGAACACTGAAGCTTTCTTT.

A word on this clonotype: A much bigger clone sits one base away, suggesting this may be a read error. The V call is TRBV11-2, the J call TRBJ1-4, with D maybe TRBD1 (6 bases). There are 17 residues in the CDR3. Germline lookup yields CDR1 SGHAT and CDR2 FQNNGV. The chain's CDR3 is CASSLDHGGLTNEKLLF. The CDR3 nucleotides read TGTGCCAGCAGCTTAGATCACGGGGGGCTGACTAATGAAAAACTGCTTTTT.

CDR3 DNA: TGTGCCAGCAGCGTGGCTAGCGGGGCTGGCTACACCTTC. It is translated as CASSVASGAGYTF. This chain joins TRBV5-4 and TRBJ1-2; weak D call: TRBD1 (5 bases). Germline V gene lookup returns CDR1 SGHNT and CDR2 YYREEE (reference sequence). CDR3 size: 13 residues. Trimming shortened V by 4 bases and J by 7 bases, and 14 bases separated the two germline ends.

As concerns this clonotype: A read error may produce the germline difference seen at one junction end. V and J are TRBV2 and TRBJ1-1; possibly TRBD1 for D (5 bases). The germline CDR1 and CDR2 sequences are SNHLY and FYNNEI. This CDR3 comprises 13 residues. The CDR3 loop is CASTEGRNTESVF. In DNA, the CDR3 is TGTGCCAGCACGGAGGGGAGGAACACTGAATCTGTCTTT.

This clonotype has a count of ten or more. The CDR3 spells CSVEVWLNQPQHF. The CDR3 DNA reads TGCAGCGTTGAAGTGTGGCTCAATCAGCCCCAGCATTTT. This chain connects TRBV29-1 to TRBJ1-5; unclear D gene. The CDR3 spans 13 residues. The germline V gene has CDR1 SQVTM and CDR2 ANQGSEA. The ends were cut back, 1 base at V and 3 bases at J, with 7 bases in the middle. The full variable domain, its missing parts supplied by reference TRBV29-1 and TRBJ1-5, is SAVISQKPSRDICQRGTSLTIQCQVDSQVTMMFWYRQQPGQSLTLIATANQGSEATYESGFVIDKFPISRPNLTFSTLTVSNMSPEDSSIYLCSVEVWLNQPQHFGDGTRLSIL.

The chain joins TRBV7-2 to TRBJ2-7; D unresolved. Per germline, CDR1 SGHTA and CDR2 FQGNSA. The CDR3 spans 15 residues. Trimming shortened V by 4 bases and J by 9 bases, and 22 bases separated the two germline ends. The CDR3 nucleotides are TGTGCCAGCAGCTCCCCCGGAAGGTGCTCCGACGGGCAGTACTTC. It encodes CASSSPGRCSDGQYF.

Points on this clonotype: An end of the junction differs from the germline gene, which may be a read error. The V gene is TRBV5-1, the J gene TRBJ1-5; D perhaps matches TRBD1 (5 bases). Germline CDR1 SGHRS, CDR2 YFSETQ. This CDR3 comprises 13 residues. The CDR3 region has the DNA TGTGCCAGCAGTGAAAACGGCAATGGGGGCCAGCATTTT. This sequence encodes CASSENGNGGQHF.